Presented here are 24 T cell receptor beta chains from one specimen sequenced in a study of blood T cell repertoires in COVID-19 (dated by TCRdb to about 2020). Library preparation was by the immunoSEQ multiplex PCR assay. This is the immuneACCESS table as TCRdb keeps it, with only in-frame sequences that have V and J called. A part of the clones is gone; compared with another copy, unresolved V genes explain less than half, and the rest is unexplained. This sample has around 97,000 clones in its table, and 80% to 90% of those were observed once. The leading ten clones occupy approximately 3.6% of the sample. Input material: peripheral blood. The receptors were sampled from a woman between 55 and 75 years old with acute or convalescent COVID-19.

The chain links TRBV28 to TRBJ1-1; tentative D call: TRBD1 (5 bases). V was cut by 7 bases and J by 1 base, with 13 bases left in between. Germline lookup yields CDR1 MDHEN and CDR2 SYDVKM. The CDR3 runs 14 residues. The DNA of the CDR3 is TGTGCCAGCATAGGTACAGGTTGGAACACTGAAGCTTTCTTT. Its protein product is CASIGTGWNTEAFF.

The gene calls are TRBV20-1 and TRBJ2-3; D is undetermined. With 4 bases removed from V and 6 bases from J, the gap between germline ends came to 8 bases. CDR1 and CDR2 (germline): DFQATT, SNEGSKA (reference sequence). The CDR3 spans 11 residues. The CDR3 sequence is CSANLLDTQYF. CDR3 in DNA: TGCAGTGCTAACTTACTTGATACGCAGTATTTT.

This sequence joins TRBV12-3 or TRBV12-4 and TRBJ1-2; 7 bases map to TRBD1. The CDR3 has 13 amino acids. The trim removed 6 bases at V and 8 bases at J, leaving 9 bases unmatched. The DNA of the CDR3 is TGTGCCAGCAGACCGACGACAGGGCGAGGCTACACCTTC. This gives the protein CASRPTTGRGYTF.

The CDR3: CASSVRQEGAGELFF. In DNA, the CDR3 is TGTGCCAGCAGCGTGCGACAGGAAGGGGCCGGGGAGCTGTTTTTT. V gene TRBV9 combines with J gene TRBJ2-2; a possible D gene is TRBD1 (6 bases). V was shortened by 2 bases and J by 6 bases, with 14 bases between the two germline ends. The CDR3 runs 15 residues. Germline V gene sequence: CDR1 SGDLS, CDR2 YYNGEE.

The chain has TRBV7-9 and TRBJ1-5; a weak D match, TRBD1 (5 bases). There are 18 residues in the CDR3. The V end was cut by 5 bases, the J end by 7 bases, with 27 bases between. CDR1 SEHNR and CDR2 FQNEAQ come from the germline V gene (reference sequence). The CDR3 region has the DNA TGTGCCAGCAGCCGTAATGATGGGGCGAACGGCGCGGGACAGCCCCAGCATTTT. Protein: CASSRNDGANGAGQPQHF.

The V gene is TRBV29-1, the J gene TRBJ1-2; no reliable D call. This CDR3 is built from 11 residues. Germline CDR1 and CDR2: SQVTM and ANQGSEA. Trimming cost V 6 bases and J 6 bases, with 11 bases left between them. The CDR3 loop reads CSVHSVDGYTF. CDR3 DNA: TGCAGCGTCCACTCGGTGGATGGCTACACCTTC.

The V call is TRBV10-3, the J call TRBJ2-1; TRBD2 agrees at 13 bases. From germline, CDR1 is ENHRY and CDR2 SYGVKD. The CDR3 has 14 residues. V dropped 10 bases and J dropped 10; count of bases not matched to a gene: 10. The CDR3 region has the DNA TGTGCCACAACAGGACTAGCGGGAGAGGGAGAGCAGTTCTTC. This codes for CATTGLAGEGEQFF.

This clone was counted only a few times. This rearrangement joins TRBV5-1 to TRBJ2-5, with TRBD1 matching over 8 bases. V lost 2 bases, J lost 4 bases, and 7 bases stayed unmatched. The CDR3 contains 15 residues. The germline CDR1 and CDR2 sequences are SGHRS and YFSETQ. The CDR3 region is CASSFGGTGGETQYF. Here the CDR3 DNA reads TGCGCCAGCAGCTTTGGAGGGACAGGAGGAGAGACCCAGTACTTC.

The rearrangement joins TRBV18 to TRBJ1-2; TRBD1 might be the D (6 bases). The CDR3 covers 13 residues. Per the germline V gene, CDR1 is KGHSH and CDR2 is LQKENI. The V end lost 3 bases, the J end lost 5 bases, and 10 bases lay between the germline ends. CDR3 in amino acids: CASSPAGAYGYTF. The CDR3 region has the DNA TGTGCCAGCTCACCGGCAGGGGCGTATGGCTACACCTTC.

The chain employs TRBV7-6 and TRBJ1-1, with a possible D match to TRBD1 (5 bases). CDR1 is SGHVS, CDR2 FNYEAQ, per germline. V lost 8 bases and J lost 5, with 18 bases in between. The CDR3 covers 14 residues. CDR3 amino acids: CASSLTGGGTEAFF. The CDR3 region has the DNA TGTGCCAGCTCCCTGACTGGGGGGGGGACTGAAGCTTTCTTT. Looking up the rest from reference TRBV7-6 and TRBJ1-1 gives the full variable domain: GAGVSQSPRYKVTKRGQDVALRCDPISGHVSLYWYRQALGQGPEFLTYFNYEAQQDKSGLPNDRFSAERPEGSISTLTIQRTEQRDSAMYRCASSLTGGGTEAFFGQGTRLTVV.

CDR3 sequence: CASSLYILGALNTEAFF. CDR3 coding DNA: TGTGCCAGCAGTTTATATATCTTGGGGGCCCTGAACACTGAAGCTTTCTTT. The chain carries TRBV28 and TRBJ1-1, with D possibly being TRBD1 (6 bases). The CDR3 loop spans 17 amino acids. V lost 1 base to trimming and J lost 0 bases, with 15 bases between them. The germline V gene has CDR1 MDHEN and CDR2 SYDVKM. The full variable domain, completed using reference TRBV28 and TRBJ1-1, is DVKVTQSSRYLVKRTGEKVFLECVQDMDHENMFWYRQDPGLGLRLIYFSYDVKMKEKGDIPEGYSVSREKKERFSLILESASTNQTSMYLCASSLYILGALNTEAFFGQGTRLTVV.

This chain joins TRBV10-3 and TRBJ1-2; 10 bases align to TRBD1. Germline CDR1 and CDR2: ENHRY and SYGVKD. The ends lost 0 bases at V and 6 bases at J; junction bases unmatched: 7. There are 16 residues in the CDR3. The CDR3 here is CAISESAGTGDHGYTF. The CDR3 DNA follows: TGTGCCATCAGTGAGTCCGCCGGGACAGGGGACCATGGCTACACCTTC.

The genes are TRBV15 and TRBJ1-6; D unclear. Between the trimmed V and J ends, which lost 4 bases and 0 bases, there was a span of 13 bases. The CDR3 sequence is 17 residues long. Germline loops: CDR1 LNHNV, CDR2 YYDKDF (reference sequence). In DNA form, the CDR3 reads TGTGCCACCAGCACCAATGAAGAGAGCTCCTATAATTCACCCCTCCACTTT. It translates to CATSTNEESSYNSPLHF.

The V gene is TRBV5-1, the J gene TRBJ1-2; 11 bases align to TRBD1. The junction had 5 bases not matched to a gene; V was cut back by 4 bases and J by 3 bases. This CDR3 spans 15 amino acids. Germline V gene lookup returns CDR1 SGHRS and CDR2 YFSETQ. The CDR3: CASSAGTGGDYGYTF. Here the CDR3 DNA reads TGCGCCAGCAGCGCAGGGACAGGGGGGGACTATGGCTACACCTTC.

This rearrangement joins TRBV9 to TRBJ1-3, with 9 bases matching TRBD1. Trimming took 0 bases from V and 3 from J; bases not matched to a gene: 4. The CDR3 is 16 amino acids. Germline CDR1 SGDLS, CDR2 YYNGEE. CDR3 amino acids: CASSVEGQGGGNTIYF. The CDR3, as DNA: TGTGCCAGCAGCGTAGAGGGACAGGGCGGTGGAAACACCATATATTTT.

The genes are TRBV6-6 and TRBJ1-1, with D possibly TRBD1 on 5 matching bases. CDR1 and CDR2 from the germline V gene are MNHNY and SVGAGI (reference sequence). This CDR3 comprises 15 residues. With 4 bases removed from V and 4 bases from J, the gap between germline ends came to 16 bases. The CDR3 DNA reads as TGTGCCAGCAGTTTGGGGGGAATCCCCTTCACTGAAGCTTTCTTT. This encodes CASSLGGIPFTEAFF.

This chain links TRBV28 with TRBJ1-2, with 8 bases matching TRBD1. Unmatched junction bases numbered 5, after V lost 2 bases and J lost 6 bases. This CDR3 has 14 residues. Per the germline V gene, CDR1 is MDHEN and CDR2 is SYDVKM. CDR3 sequence reads: CASSLPGTGDGYTF. Written as DNA, the CDR3 is TGTGCCAGCAGTTTACCCGGGACAGGCGATGGCTACACCTTC.

The chain is built from TRBV24-1 and TRBJ2-1, with TRBD1 as a possible D gene (6 bases). V lost 3 bases to trimming and J lost 2 bases, with 16 bases between them. This CDR3 has 17 residues. From germline, CDR1 is KGHDR and CDR2 SFDVKD. This CDR3 is CATSDVTGMGAYNEQFF. The CDR3 bases are TGTGCCACCAGTGATGTAACAGGGATGGGGGCCTACAATGAGCAGTTCTTC.

The gene calls are TRBV3-1 (or the pseudogene TRBV3-2) and TRBJ2-7; the D is unclear. The CDR3 is made up of 13 amino acids. Per the germline V gene, CDR1 is LGHDT and CDR2 is YNNKEL (reference sequence). V lost 5 bases, J lost 0 bases, and 8 bases lay in between. The CDR3 sequence is CASSTLSSYEQYF. Written as DNA, the CDR3 is TGTGCCAGCAGCACTCTTAGCTCCTACGAGCAGTACTTC.

This chain joins TRBV5-6 and TRBJ2-3; 10 bases are a match to TRBD1. V was pared by 3 bases and J by 3 bases, with 7 bases of the junction left unmatched. This CDR3 is built from 16 residues. Germline V gives CDR1 SGHDT, CDR2 YYEEEE. The chain's CDR3 is CASSWTDRGPTDTQYF. Here the CDR3 DNA reads TGTGCCAGCAGCTGGACCGACAGGGGGCCGACAGATACGCAGTATTTT.

This chain joins TRBV19 and TRBJ1-3; D is unresolved. The CDR3 contains 14 residues. Trimming left V 9 bases short and J 0 bases short, with 12 bases between. Germline V lookup: CDR1 LNHDA, CDR2 SQIVND (reference sequence). CDR3 amino acids: CASTSLSSGNTIYF. The CDR3 DNA reads as TGTGCCAGCACGTCGCTAAGCTCTGGAAACACCATATATTTT.

The chain joins TRBV13 to TRBJ2-7; D gene ambiguous. CDR3 length equals 14 residues. V lost 1 base to trimming and J lost 1 base, with 8 bases between them. CDR1 is PRHDT, CDR2 FYEKMQ, per germline (reference sequence). In DNA form, the CDR3 reads TGTGCCAGCAGCTTAGCCTCGTCTTCCTACGAGCAGTACTTC. Amino acid sequence: CASSLASSSYEQYF.

In its sample, this clone was seen once. As DNA, the CDR3 is TGTGCCAGCAGTTTACGGGGGGCGGTGGGCTACACCTTC. This encodes CASSLRGAVGYTF. This sequence joins TRBV27 and TRBJ1-2; possibly TRBD1 for D (6 bases). This CDR3 spans 13 amino acids. Trimming removed 2 bases at V and 8 bases at J, with 12 bases between. Germline assignment: CDR1 MNHEY and CDR2 SMNVEV (reference sequence).

This sequence joins TRBV14 and TRBJ2-5; no clear D. The germline V gene encodes CDR1 SGHDN and CDR2 FVKESK. The CDR3 runs to 15 residues. The germline V and J ends were trimmed by 0 bases and 2 bases, with 10 bases remaining between them. The CDR3 sequence: CASSQEPRFQETQYF. DNA of the CDR3: TGTGCCAGCAGCCAAGAACCCAGGTTTCAAGAGACCCAGTACTTC.